Included here is one T cell receptor (beta chain) sequence, with context. MiXCR, run by TCRdb on the 5' RACE reads, gives a single entry per CDR3 protein. Here the sample spans about 260,000 distinct CDR3 sequences, roughly a quarter being singletons. The data are from a study of CD8 T cells in ankylosing spondylitis. Between the trimmed V and J ends, which lost 3 bases and 4 bases, there was a span of 9 bases. The CDR3 has 13 residues. The chain uses TRBV12-3 or TRBV12-4 and TRBJ1-2; D gene ambiguous. This clonotype was obtained from a male donor with ankylosing spondylitis or in good health (not recorded which). The specimen sequenced was blood, either unsorted or a sorted T cell fraction (not recorded which). CDR3 DNA: TGTGCCAGCAGTTTGCACAGTACCTATGGCTACACCTTC. Its protein is CASSLHSTYGYTF.